The T cell receptor beta chain described here comes from a study of control samples from healthy donors and cancer patients. Produced via immunoSEQ multiplex PCR; TCRdb's table is partial and in-frame only. This table holds roughly 58,000 clones, around 87% found once. Germline assignment: CDR1 SGHNT and CDR2 YYREEE (reference sequence). This CDR3 is 17 amino acids long. V gave up 2 bases and J gave up 2 bases; unmatched junction bases: 11. The sample comprised PBMCs. This clonotype was obtained from a woman in her sixties or seventies with lung cancer. This chain uses TRBV5-4 with TRBJ1-2, with 8 bases lining up with TRBD1. The CDR3 loop reads CASSFQGAVVSNYGYTF. CDR3 DNA sequence: TGTGCCAGCAGCTTTCAGGGGGCGGTCGTCTCGAACTATGGCTACACCTTC.